Each of the 2 T cell receptor beta chains below was sequenced from the same sample in a study of CD8 T cells in ankylosing spondylitis. TCRdb re-analysed the 5' RACE reads in MiXCR, keeping a single row per CDR3 protein. Among 200,000 to 300,000 distinct CDR3 sequences listed, about 11% were seen once. The sample consisted of blood, either unsorted or a sorted T cell fraction (not recorded which). Every receptor here comes from a male donor with ankylosing spondylitis or in good health (not recorded which).

This clonotype was recorded at least ten times. The V call is TRBV12-3 or TRBV12-4, the J call TRBJ1-3, with 10 bases fitting TRBD1. V shed 4 bases and J 4 bases; nucleotides not matched to a gene: 1. The CDR3 contains 14 residues. CDR3 region: CASSWTGGGNTIYF. DNA of the CDR3: TGTGCCAGCAGTTGGACAGGGGGAGGAAACACCATATATTTT.

For the CDR3, the DNA is TGTGCCAGCAGGGGGTCGGGCGGAGACACCATATATTTT. Its protein product is CASRGSGGDTIYF. This chain links TRBV25-1 with TRBJ1-3; D remains ambiguous. Germline V lookup: CDR1 MGHDK, CDR2 SYGVNS. The CDR3 totals 13 residues. The V gene lost 6 bases and the J gene lost 8 bases, with 14 bases spanning the gap.